These 26 T cell receptor beta chains share one sample of origin, sequenced in a study of regulatory T cells in long-lasting Graves disease. According to the study, TCR beta libraries were built with iRepertoire HTBI primers and CDR3-region Arm-PCR. TCRdb recomputed calls from the multiplex PCR reads with MiXCR, one row per CDR3 protein. The sample lists 400,000 to 450,000 distinct CDR3 sequences, less than 20% occurring once. Noted time point: newly diagnosed GD, antithyroid drugs for less than 3 months. After RNA was extracted from PBMCs, the TCR library was made from it. This sample was also put to use in a study of T cells in Graves' hyperthyroidism and ophthalmopathy.

Specimen: peripheral blood mononuclear cells (PBMCs), collected at new diagnosis, from a patient treated with antithyroid drugs. Receptor source: a woman between 25 and 40 years old with Graves disease.

This clonotype was seen many times. The chain carries TRBV10-3 and TRBJ2-3, with TRBD2 identical over 7 bases. V lost 3 bases to trimming and J lost 0 bases; unmatched junction nucleotides: 3. Germline V gene lookup returns CDR1 ENHRY and CDR2 SYGVKD. This CDR3 spans 15 amino acids. As DNA, the CDR3 is TGTGCCATCAGTGACCGAGCGGGAAGCACAGATACGCAGTATTTT. It yields the protein CAISDRAGSTDTQYF.

This clonotype was observed at least ten times. The chain uses TRBV19 and TRBJ2-1, with D possibly matching TRBD1 (6 bases). From germline, CDR1 is LNHDA and CDR2 SQIVND (reference sequence). Trimming cost V 5 bases and J 5 bases, with 13 bases left between them. This CDR3 comprises 14 residues. The CDR3: CASSLTDRDNEQFF. CDR3 DNA sequence: TGTGCCAGTAGTTTAACGGACAGAGACAATGAGCAGTTCTTC.

The chain joins TRBV13 to TRBJ2-1; 7 nucleotides line up with TRBD1. Germline-derived CDR1 and CDR2 are PRHDT and FYEKMQ (reference sequence). J was trimmed by 0 bases and V by 9 bases; bases with no gene match: 8. CDR3 length: 15 amino acids. CDR3 DNA sequence: TGTGCCAGTGACCGGACAGGCCGCTCCTACAATGAGCAGTTCTTC. Encoded protein: CASDRTGRSYNEQFF.

This clonotype was picked up many times. V is TRBV6-5 and J is TRBJ1-5, with TRBD1 matching over 8 bases. The V and J ends lost 2 bases and 6 bases, in that order; junction bases with no gene match: 9. The CDR3 extends over 16 amino acids. The germline V gene encodes CDR1 MNHEY and CDR2 SVGAGI. The CDR3 DNA reads as TGTGCCAGCAGTTACCCCGACAGGGGACGAAGTCAGCCCCAGCATTTT. Residues: CASSYPDRGRSQPQHF.

The chain is built from TRBV9 and TRBJ1-6, with no clear D. The V end was cut by 1 base, the J end by 6 bases, with 5 bases between. This CDR3 has 13 amino acids. Germline lookup yields CDR1 SGDLS and CDR2 YYNGEE. For the CDR3, the DNA is TGTGCCAGCAGCGTACTGCTTAATTCACCCCTCCACTTT. Encoded protein: CASSVLLNSPLHF.

This clonotype came up many times. V gene TRBV28 combines with J gene TRBJ1-2; no definite D call. Germline CDR1 is MDHEN and CDR2 is SYDVKM. Trimming pared 8 bases from V and 1 base from J, leaving 8 bases between. The CDR3 runs to 12 residues. The CDR3 DNA reads TGTGCCAGCCACGGTGTTAACTATGGCTACACCTTC. It codes for CASHGVNYGYTF.

Written as DNA, the CDR3 is TGTGCCACCAGCAGAGGGACTAGCGGGAGGTCCCCCCGAGATACGCAGTATTTT. Amino acid sequence: CATSRGTSGRSPRDTQYF. The V and J genes are TRBV15 and TRBJ2-3, with 14 bases fitting TRBD2. The CDR3 covers 18 residues. The germline V gene encodes CDR1 LNHNV and CDR2 YYDKDF (reference sequence). The trim removed 1 base at V and 5 bases at J, leaving 8 bases unmatched.

This clonotype was observed at least ten times. This sequence joins TRBV2 and TRBJ1-2; D gene unclear. CDR1 is SNHLY and CDR2 is FYNNEI in the germline V gene. CDR3 length equals 12 residues. V lost 3 bases, J lost 4 bases, and 6 bases lay in between. The CDR3 region is CASSEGLYGYTF. The CDR3 bases are TGTGCCAGCAGTGAGGGTCTCTATGGCTACACCTTC.

This clonotype came up many times. The chain joins TRBV7-2 to TRBJ1-2, with 7 bases matching TRBD1. V trimming: 11 bases; J trimming: 4 bases; junction bases outside the gene matches: 13. The CDR3 spans 14 residues. Germline V lookup: CDR1 SGHTA, CDR2 FQGNSA. The CDR3 DNA sequence: TGTGCCGGGGGGGGCCTGACAGGGTTCTATGGCTACACCTTC. Amino acid sequence: CAGGGLTGFYGYTF.

The chain has TRBV5-1 and TRBJ1-3; D is perhaps TRBD1 (5 bases). Trimming removed 6 bases at V and 3 bases at J, with 10 bases between. The CDR3 covers 13 residues. Germline V lookup: CDR1 SGHRS, CDR2 YFSETQ. The CDR3 protein is CASTQGDGNTIYF. The CDR3 bases are TGCGCCAGCACCCAGGGAGATGGAAACACCATATATTTT. Drawing the rest from reference TRBV5-1 and TRBJ1-3, the complete variable domain is KAGVTQTPRYLIKTRGQQVTLSCSPISGHRSVSWYQQTPGQGLQFLFEYFSETQRNKGNFPGRFSGRQFSNSRSEMNVSTLELGDSALYLCASTQGDGNTIYFGEGSWLTVV.

The table lists this clonotype with many counts. The CDR3 DNA reads as TGCAGTGCCGCCGACAGGGGGATCACTGAAGCTTTCTTT. Protein product: CSAADRGITEAFF. The rearrangement links TRBV20-1 to TRBJ1-1; 9 positions agree with TRBD1. CDR3 length: 13 residues. V gave up 6 bases and J gave up 4 bases; unmatched junction bases: 6. Germline assignment: CDR1 DFQATT and CDR2 SNEGSKA (reference sequence).

In its sample, this clonotype was seen many times. The chain couples TRBV3-1 to TRBJ1-2, with D possibly being TRBD1 (5 bases). V shed 4 bases and J shed 1 base, with 13 bases lying between them. Germline CDR1 LGHDT, CDR2 YNNKEL (reference sequence). The CDR3 contains 15 residues. CDR3 DNA: TGTGCCAGCAGCCCGCGCCACCAGGGTAACTATGGCTACACCTTC. Translation gives CASSPRHQGNYGYTF.

This clonotype was recorded many times. The chain couples TRBV3-1 to TRBJ2-1; TRBD2 matches 14 bases. The CDR3 spans 15 residues. V dropped 6 bases and J dropped 6; count of bases not matched to a gene: 4. Germline values: CDR1 LGHDT, CDR2 YNNKEL (reference sequence). As DNA, the CDR3 is TGTGCCAGCAGTCGACTAGCGGGAGGGTCCAATGAGCAGTTCTTC. Its translation is CASSRLAGGSNEQFF.

This clonotype was detected a few times. The chain couples TRBV5-1 to TRBJ2-2, with 8 bases lining up with TRBD1. The CDR3 length is 17 residues. V lost 2 bases and J lost 2; bases outside the gene matches: 8. Germline CDR1 is SGHRS and CDR2 is YFSETQ. CDR3 in DNA: TGCGCCAGCAGCTTTCTGCAGGGGGCCCTTAACACCGGGGAGCTGTTTTTT. Translation: CASSFLQGALNTGELFF.

This chain joins TRBV11-2 and TRBJ2-1; D not certain. CDR1 and CDR2 from the germline V gene are SGHAT and FQNNGV. Trimming cost V 3 bases and J 6 bases, with 9 bases left between them. The CDR3 covers 13 residues. The CDR3 sequence: CASSFAPVNEQFF. CDR3 nucleotides: TGTGCCAGCAGCTTCGCCCCAGTCAATGAGCAGTTCTTC.

This clonotype has ten or more counts. The J gene is TRBJ2-1, the V gene TRBV7-9; 7 bases line up with TRBD2. Germline CDR1 and CDR2: SEHNR and FQNEAQ (reference sequence). J was trimmed by 5 bases and V by 2 bases; bases with no gene match: 0. The CDR3 extends over 13 amino acids. CDR3 bases: TGTGCCAGCAGCTTAAGCGGGAACAATGAGCAGTTCTTC. It encodes CASSLSGNNEQFF.

This clonotype was recorded at least ten times. The chain carries TRBV3-1 and TRBJ2-3; TRBD2 matches at 7 bases. The CDR3 consists of 15 residues. V lost 5 bases and J lost 2; bases outside the gene matches: 7. CDR1 is LGHDT, CDR2 YNNKEL, per germline (reference sequence). The CDR3 sequence is CASSNRLAATDTQYF. The CDR3 DNA reads as TGTGCCAGCAGCAATCGACTAGCCGCCACAGATACGCAGTATTTT.

The V and J genes are TRBV24-1 and TRBJ2-3; perhaps TRBD2 as D (5 bases). This CDR3 is 15 amino acids long. Looked up from germline, CDR1 is KGHDR and CDR2 is SFDVKD. The V and J ends lost 7 bases and 0 bases respectively, with 13 bases between them. The CDR3 sequence: CATSGDLWSTDTQYF. The CDR3 DNA reads as TGTGCCACCAGCGGGGATCTTTGGAGCACAGATACGCAGTATTTT.

This clonotype was detected a few times. This chain uses TRBV24-1 with TRBJ2-7, with D unresolved. Per the germline V gene, CDR1 is KGHDR and CDR2 is SFDVKD. There are 14 residues in the CDR3. Trimming removed 2 bases from V and 2 bases from J, with 9 bases in between. DNA for the CDR3: TGTGCCACCAGTGATTGGGCTCCTCCCTACGAGCAGTACTTC. Protein sequence: CATSDWAPPYEQYF.

This clonotype was counted ten times or more. The chain carries TRBV9 and TRBJ2-3; 13 bases line up with TRBD2. The CDR3 totals 15 residues. Germline CDR1 is SGDLS and CDR2 is YYNGEE. Germline trimming cut 4 bases from V and 6 bases from J; bases unmatched to any gene: 5. CDR3 amino acids: CASSQLAGGVDTQYF. The CDR3 DNA follows: TGTGCCAGCAGCCAACTAGCGGGAGGGGTGGATACGCAGTATTTT.

This clonotype was seen only a few times. The chain's CDR3 is CASNGQGAAGNTIYF. CDR3 in DNA: TGTGCCAGCAACGGACAGGGGGCGGCTGGAAACACCATATATTTT. The chain employs TRBV6-1 and TRBJ1-3, with TRBD1 matching 11 bases. The CDR3 covers 15 residues. Germline values: CDR1 MNHNS, CDR2 SASEGT. Trimming removed 7 bases from V and 2 bases from J; junction bases left unmatched: 4.

This clonotype was seen ten or more times. The chain joins TRBV28 to TRBJ2-4; D remains ambiguous. Trimming took 5 bases from V and 0 from J, leaving 8 bases between them. This CDR3 spans 14 amino acids. Per germline, CDR1 MDHEN and CDR2 SYDVKM. CDR3 in amino acids: CASSPKLAKNIQYF. The CDR3 DNA reads TGTGCCAGCAGTCCCAAGCTAGCCAAAAACATTCAGTACTTC.

The chain carries TRBV7-9 and TRBJ2-1; D gene uncertain. The germline V and J ends were trimmed by 10 bases and 8 bases, with 15 bases remaining between them. In germline, CDR1 is SEHNR, CDR2 FQNEAQ (reference sequence). The CDR3 length is 12 residues. As DNA, the CDR3 is TGTGCCACCCGGGCCCTCGGAGATGAGCAGTTCTTC. Its protein product is CATRALGDEQFF.

This chain connects TRBV24-1 to TRBJ1-2; D unresolved. The CDR3 is 14 amino acids. Per the germline V gene, CDR1 is KGHDR and CDR2 is SFDVKD. The germline V and J ends were trimmed by 0 bases and 1 base, with 5 bases remaining between them. CDR3 residues: CATSDLTVNYGYTF. DNA for the CDR3: TGTGCCACCAGTGATTTGACAGTTAACTATGGCTACACCTTC.

This clonotype was counted ten times or more. V is TRBV20-1 and J is TRBJ2-5, with D unresolved. CDR1 is DFQATT, CDR2 SNEGSKA, per germline (reference sequence). V lost 0 bases, J lost 5 bases, and 13 bases lay in between. CDR3 length equals 14 residues. CDR3: CSARDPGPRETQYF. The CDR3 DNA reads as TGCAGTGCTAGAGATCCCGGACCCCGGGAGACCCAGTACTTC.

This clonotype turned up a few times. V and J are TRBV6-2 or TRBV6-3 and TRBJ1-4; weak D call: TRBD1 (6 bases). Trimming pared 7 bases from V and 3 bases from J, leaving 18 bases between. The CDR3 is 16 residues long. The germline gives CDR1 MNHEY, CDR2 SVGEGT. The DNA for the CDR3 is TGTGCCAGCAACCGACGGACAGCCCGTGCTAATGAAAAACTGTTTTTT. This translates into CASNRRTARANEKLFF.